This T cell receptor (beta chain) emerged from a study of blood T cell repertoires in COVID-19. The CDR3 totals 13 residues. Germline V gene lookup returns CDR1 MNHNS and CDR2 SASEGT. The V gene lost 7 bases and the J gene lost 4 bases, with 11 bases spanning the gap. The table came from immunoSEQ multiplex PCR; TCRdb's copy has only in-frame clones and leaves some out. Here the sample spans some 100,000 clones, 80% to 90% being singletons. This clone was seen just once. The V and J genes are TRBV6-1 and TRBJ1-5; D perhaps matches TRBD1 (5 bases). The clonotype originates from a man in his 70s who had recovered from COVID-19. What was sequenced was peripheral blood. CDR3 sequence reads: CASTHGGNQPQHF. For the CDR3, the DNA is TGTGCCAGCACCCACGGGGGGAATCAGCCCCAGCATTTT.